Shown below are 27 T cell receptor beta chains from a single sample sequenced in a study of shared clonotypes between healthy human individuals. Clones were read by immunoSEQ multiplex PCR, and TCRdb kept only the in-frame ones, dropping some. The table lists nearly 2 million clones, less than 95% of them singletons. As defined, naive CD8 cells were CD45RO-negative and positively selected for CCR7, with terminally differentiated effector memory CD45RA+ cells excluded. Sequencing used naive CD8+ T cells sorted from blood. These receptors were taken from a man between 18 and 35 years old in good health.

The rearrangement links TRBV5-4 to TRBJ1-4, with 7 bases identical to TRBD1. Germline trimming cut 5 bases from V and 8 bases from J; bases unmatched to any gene: 6. Germline loops: CDR1 SGHNT, CDR2 YYREEE (reference sequence). The CDR3 spans 13 residues. The CDR3 sequence: CASRLRDSEKLFF. The CDR3 region has the DNA TGTGCCAGCAGGCTCCGGGACAGCGAAAAACTGTTTTTT. Full variable domain (remainder filled in from reference TRBV5-4 and TRBJ1-4): ETGVTQSPTHLIKTRGQQVTLRCSSQSGHNTVSWYQQALGQGPQFIFQYYREEENGRGNFPPRFSGLQFPNYSSELNVNALELDDSALYLCASRLRDSEKLFFGSGTQLSVL.

The chain carries TRBV28 and TRBJ1-1; D is possibly TRBD1 (6 bases). The germline gives CDR1 MDHEN, CDR2 SYDVKM. This CDR3 is 16 amino acids long. V dropped 6 bases and J dropped 0 bases, with 17 bases sitting between them. The DNA for the CDR3 is TGTGCCAGCAGCCCCTACAGGGAAAACATGAACACTGAAGCTTTCTTT. It codes for CASSPYRENMNTEAFF. The full variable domain, rest sourced from reference TRBV28 and TRBJ1-1, is DVKVTQSSRYLVKRTGEKVFLECVQDMDHENMFWYRQDPGLGLRLIYFSYDVKMKEKGDIPEGYSVSREKKERFSLILESASTNQTSMYLCASSPYRENMNTEAFFGQGTRLTVV.

J is TRBJ2-7 and V is TRBV10-2; TRBD2 is a possible D gene (6 bases). The germline CDR1 and CDR2 sequences are WSHSY and SAAADI. The CDR3 runs 11 residues. Trimming took off 4 bases at V and 6 bases at J, with 7 bases between the two ends. CDR3: CASSVGGEQYF. The DNA of the CDR3 is TGCGCCAGCAGTGTCGGGGGCGAGCAGTACTTC.

The chain joins TRBV30 to TRBJ2-1; D is ambiguous. The CDR3 contains 19 residues. V was pared by 1 base and J by 5 bases, with 27 bases between. Germline V lookup: CDR1 GTSNPN, CDR2 SVGIG (reference sequence). The DNA of the CDR3 is TGTGCCTGGAGTGATCAATTGTCGCTCCCGCTACTATCCCACAATGAGCAGTTCTTC. The encoded protein is CAWSDQLSLPLLSHNEQFF.

The chain has TRBV9 and TRBJ1-1, with a tentative D call TRBD1 (6 bases). V lost 7 bases, J lost 4 bases, and 14 bases lay in between. Germline CDR1 SGDLS, CDR2 YYNGEE. The CDR3 totals 13 residues. The CDR3, as DNA: TGTGCCAGCGGGGAAGGGGGTCGCACTGAAGCTTTCTTT. Encoded protein: CASGEGGRTEAFF.

The chain links TRBV30 to TRBJ1-5; possibly TRBD1 for D (5 bases). The CDR3 totals 13 residues. V was pared by 5 bases and J by 3 bases, with 11 bases between. CDR1 GTSNPN and CDR2 SVGIG come from the germline V gene (reference sequence). The CDR3 nucleotides are TGTGCCTGGGCCAGGGAGGACAATCAGCCCCAGCATTTT. Amino acids: CAWAREDNQPQHF.

CDR3 in DNA: TGTGCCAGCAGGGTACAGGGGACAACCAACGAGCAGTACTTC. Translation: CASRVQGTTNEQYF. The chain recombines TRBV27 with TRBJ2-7, with 7 bases identical to TRBD1. The V and J ends lost 6 bases and 5 bases, in that order; junction bases with no gene match: 10. The CDR3 totals 14 residues. Germline V gene lookup returns CDR1 MNHEY and CDR2 SMNVEV (reference sequence).

The CDR3 nucleotides are TGTGCCAGCAGTCCCGCCGGGCCAAGGGGCTACGAGCAGTACTTC. It translates to CASSPAGPRGYEQYF. The chain links TRBV27 to TRBJ2-7; maybe TRBD1 (5 bases). Germline CDR1 reads MNHEY; CDR2 reads SMNVEV (reference sequence). V lost 5 bases, J lost 3 bases, and 17 bases lay in between. The CDR3 extends over 15 amino acids.

This rearrangement joins TRBV18 to TRBJ2-7; tentative D call: TRBD1 (6 bases). V lost 3 bases and J 2 bases, leaving 17 bases between the germline ends. The CDR3 runs to 16 residues. CDR1 KGHSH and CDR2 LQKENI come from the germline V gene. CDR3 sequence (DNA): TGTGCCAGCTCACCGGACAGTCCCAGGGGAACCTACGAGCAGTACTTC. Translated, it gives CASSPDSPRGTYEQYF.

The chain is built from TRBV4-1 and TRBJ2-7; possible D gene TRBD2, 6 bases. V shed 0 bases and J shed 1 base, with 13 bases lying between them. The CDR3 is 16 residues long. CDR1 is MGHRA, CDR2 YSYEKL, per germline. This CDR3 is CASSQEAGSKSYEQYF. DNA for the CDR3: TGCGCCAGCAGCCAAGAAGCGGGCAGTAAATCCTACGAGCAGTACTTC.

The V and J genes are TRBV4-1 and TRBJ2-7; 7 bases fit TRBD2. Germline-derived CDR1 and CDR2 are MGHRA and YSYEKL. The J segment lost 6 bases and the V segment lost 4 bases, leaving 6 bases of the junction unmatched. This CDR3 has 13 amino acids. The CDR3 here is CASSLRLAVEQYF. CDR3 coding DNA: TGCGCCAGCAGCCTGCGACTAGCCGTCGAGCAGTACTTC.

This chain joins TRBV6-1 and TRBJ1-4, with D unresolved. The CDR3 totals 14 residues. Trimming removed 1 base from V and 6 bases from J, with 9 bases in between. The germline gives CDR1 MNHNS, CDR2 SASEGT. The CDR3 loop is CASSEGKFDEKLFF. The CDR3 bases are TGTGCCAGCAGTGAAGGCAAGTTCGATGAAAAACTGTTTTTT.

The DNA of the CDR3 is TGTGCCAGCAGCTCCGGGACTAGCGGGGGCCAAGAGACCCAGTACTTC. Protein sequence: CASSSGTSGGQETQYF. The rearrangement joins TRBV7-8 to TRBJ2-5; TRBD2 matches 14 bases. Germline CDR1 SGHVS, CDR2 FQNEAQ. Unmatched junction bases numbered 2, after V lost 4 bases and J lost 1 base. The CDR3 is made up of 16 amino acids. Supplemented by reference TRBV7-8 and TRBJ2-5, the full variable domain reads GAGVSQSPRYKVAKRGQDVALRCDPISGHVSLFWYQQALGQGPEFLTYFQNEAQLDKSGLPSDRFFAERPEGSVSTLKIQRTQQEDSAVYLCASSSGTSGGQETQYFGPGTRLLVL.

The chain has TRBV4-3 and TRBJ2-7; 8 bases align to TRBD1. Unmatched junction bases numbered 4, after V lost 5 bases and J lost 4 bases. Per germline, CDR1 LGHNA and CDR2 YSLEER. CDR3 size: 13 residues. CDR3 loop: CASSVDREYEQYF. DNA for the CDR3: TGCGCCAGCAGCGTGGACAGGGAATACGAGCAGTACTTC.

Regarding this clone: The same CDR3 is also encoded by other DNA sequences in this sample. CDR3 amino acids: CASSSSGGYEQYF. CDR3 nucleotide sequence: TGTGCCAGCAGTTCCTCGGGCGGGTACGAGCAGTACTTC. This chain connects TRBV9 to TRBJ2-7; D possibly corresponds to TRBD2 (5 bases). The CDR3 has 13 residues. V lost 5 bases and J 4 bases, leaving 13 bases between the germline ends. Germline CDR1 and CDR2: SGDLS and YYNGEE.

The chain combines TRBV4-3 with TRBJ2-7, with D perhaps matching TRBD1 (6 bases). The CDR3 is made up of 14 amino acids. Germline assignment: CDR1 LGHNA and CDR2 YSLEER. Trimming cost V 1 base and J 2 bases, with 9 bases left between them. Written as DNA, the CDR3 is TGCGCCAGCAGCCAAGGGACAGAAGCCTACGAGCAGTACTTC. Translation gives CASSQGTEAYEQYF.

The chain couples TRBV27 to TRBJ2-1, with 10 bases identical to TRBD2. Germline loops: CDR1 MNHEY, CDR2 SMNVEV (reference sequence). The J segment lost 8 bases and the V segment lost 5 bases, leaving 9 bases of the junction unmatched. This CDR3 is built from 15 residues. CDR3 in amino acids: CASSQKRGGGYEQFF. The CDR3 DNA is TGTGCCAGCAGTCAAAAGCGGGGGGGCGGCTATGAGCAGTTCTTC.

The J gene is TRBJ2-7, the V gene TRBV7-6, with D unclear. The V end was cut by 5 bases, the J end by 2 bases, with 19 bases between. CDR1 and CDR2 from the germline V gene are SGHVS and FNYEAQ. CDR3 length: 16 amino acids. The DNA of the CDR3 is TGTGCCAGCAGCCAATCCGTCCGGGCGAATCCCTACGAGCAGTACTTC. It encodes CASSQSVRANPYEQYF.

The chain employs TRBV30 and TRBJ2-7, with a possible D match to TRBD1 (5 bases). The CDR3 has 12 amino acids. V was clipped by 3 bases and J by 2 bases, with 8 bases between them. Per the germline V gene, CDR1 is GTSNPN and CDR2 is SVGIG (reference sequence). The CDR3 region is CAWRDTPYEQYF. CDR3 coding DNA: TGTGCCTGGAGGGACACCCCCTACGAGCAGTACTTC.

V gene TRBV6-1 combines with J gene TRBJ2-1; 7 bases fit TRBD1. V lost 8 bases, J lost 4 bases, and 5 bases stayed unmatched. The CDR3 contains 13 residues. CDR1 MNHNS and CDR2 SASEGT come from the germline V gene. The CDR3 DNA follows: TGTGCCAGCTCGGGACAGCCTTACAATGAGCAGTTCTTC. It yields the protein CASSGQPYNEQFF.

Notes on this clone: This specimen includes other DNA sequences encoding the same CDR3. The rearrangement links TRBV9 to TRBJ1-1, with D perhaps TRBD1 (6 bases). V was cut by 3 bases and J by 1 base, with 10 bases left in between. Germline V CDR1 and CDR2: SGDLS, YYNGEE. The CDR3 totals 14 residues. Here the CDR3 DNA reads TGTGCCAGCAGCGGCACCAGGGGGAACACTGAAGCTTTCTTT. Its translation is CASSGTRGNTEAFF. Drawing the rest from reference TRBV9 and TRBJ1-1, the complete variable domain is DSGVTQTPKHLITATGQRVTLRCSPRSGDLSVYWYQQSLDQGLQFLIQYYNGEERAKGNILERFSAQQFPDLHSELNLSSLELGDSALYFCASSGTRGNTEAFFGQGTRLTVV.

The CDR3 DNA is TGTGCCAGCAGCGCAACAGGTGACTATGGCTACACCTTC. It codes for CASSATGDYGYTF. The chain uses TRBV7-2 and TRBJ1-2; D perhaps matches TRBD1 (5 bases). CDR3 length equals 13 residues. V gave up 5 bases and J gave up 3 bases, with 10 bases separating them. CDR1 and CDR2 from the germline V gene are SGHTA and FQGNSA.

The chain employs TRBV28 and TRBJ2-3; 11 bases are shared with TRBD2. Germline values: CDR1 MDHEN, CDR2 SYDVKM. The CDR3 loop spans 18 amino acids. The V and J ends lost 7 bases and 5 bases, in that order; junction bases with no gene match: 17. This CDR3 is CASTMPTFSGGAEDTQYF. CDR3 sequence (DNA): TGTGCCAGCACCATGCCAACCTTTAGCGGGGGGGCCGAAGATACGCAGTATTTT.

This sequence joins TRBV21-1 and TRBJ2-1; whether TRBD2, the table's D call, matches the DNA was not checked. TRBV21-1 is termed a pseudogene. CDR3 length equals 16 residues. The CDR3 region has the DNA TGTGCCAGCAGCAAAGGGGGACTTTTCCGGAGGAGTGAGCAGTTCTTC. Translating gives CASSKGGLFRRSEQFF.

This chain links TRBV27 with TRBJ2-7; D could derive from TRBD1 or TRBD2 (6 bases each). The CDR3 is 15 residues long. The V gene's germline CDR1 is MNHEY and CDR2 SMNVEV (reference sequence). With 3 bases removed from V and 3 bases from J, the gap between germline ends came to 15 bases. CDR3 DNA sequence: TGTGCCAGCAGTTTCTCGGGGGCTTTAGGCTACGAGCAGTACTTC. Protein sequence: CASSFSGALGYEQYF.

J is TRBJ2-2 and V is TRBV7-9; the D gene could be TRBD1 or TRBD2 (5 bases each). From germline, CDR1 is SEHNR and CDR2 FQNEAQ (reference sequence). There are 15 residues in the CDR3. Trimming shortened V by 2 bases and J by 5 bases, and 12 bases separated the two germline ends. The CDR3 DNA sequence: TGTGCCAGCAGCTTAACGGGGCTCGGTACCGGGGAGCTGTTTTTT. It yields the protein CASSLTGLGTGELFF.

V gene TRBV29-1 combines with J gene TRBJ2-3, with TRBD1 identical over 10 bases. V lost 4 bases, J lost 4 bases, and 11 bases stayed unmatched. The CDR3 is 16 amino acids. The germline CDR1 and CDR2 sequences are SQVTM and ANQGSEA. The CDR3 protein is CSVGGAGQGLADTQYF. In nucleotides, the CDR3 is TGCAGCGTTGGAGGAGCGGGACAGGGGTTGGCAGATACGCAGTATTTT.